This T cell receptor (beta chain) is drawn from a study of regulatory T cells in long-lasting Graves disease. This clonotype was seen ten or more times. The antigen is not known. The CDR3 is made up of 11 amino acids. V was shortened by 6 bases and J by 3 bases, with 8 bases between the two germline ends. Germline loops: CDR1 SQVTM, CDR2 ANQGSEA. Broader study findings: Relative to newly diagnosed Graves' patients, persistent ones had lower TCR diversity. Whereas 950 to 1,000 public clonotypes were shared by new patients, persistent patients shared more, at a few thousand. Persistent disease was characterized by preferential usage of TRBV28, TRBJ1-2 and TRBJ2-5.

Relying on iRepertoire HTBI primers and Arm-PCR of CDR3 regions, the team built TCR beta libraries. TCRdb fed the multiplex PCR reads into MiXCR, producing one record per CDR3 protein. Of about 620,000 distinct CDR3 sequences detected, less than 20% appear once; the ten largest clones hold roughly 18%. This sample's time point: newly diagnosed GD, antithyroid drugs for less than 3 months. After RNA was extracted from PBMCs, the TCR library was made from it. These sequences were also reported in another study, on T cells in Graves' hyperthyroidism and ophthalmopathy. That paper states: Blood also showed most of the thyroid clonotypes that were expanded above 0.001.

This receptor was obtained from a woman aged 30 to 39 with Graves disease. The starting material was peripheral blood mononuclear cells (PBMCs), obtained at new diagnosis, from a patient treated with antithyroid drugs. This rearrangement joins TRBV29-1 to TRBJ1-1; D call uncertain. The CDR3 here is CSVAEYTEAFF. The DNA of the CDR3 is TGCAGCGTCGCAGAATACACTGAAGCTTTCTTT.